A selection of T cell receptor beta chains follows, all from one sample in a study of shared clonotypes between healthy human individuals. Produced via immunoSEQ multiplex PCR; TCRdb's table is partial and in-frame only. Among roughly 2.2 million clones listed, 80% to 95% were seen once. Material for sequencing was naive CD4+ T cells from PBMCs. The receptors come from a young man in good health. Some clones in this sample may be carry-over from other donors' samples. Both conserved end residues are part of each CDR3. A D gene is named only where the DNA matches it firmly. Expanded clones are given a class, and other clones once, few, many or no size at all.

v_call: TRBV18
clone_size: few
j_call: TRBJ1-1
d_call: -
cdr3_aa: CASSPGRASNTEAFF
cdr3_nt: TGTGCCAGCTCACCGGGGAGGGCTTCTAACACTGAAGCTTTCTTT

v_call: TRBV7-9
clone_size: few
j_call: TRBJ2-7
d_call: -
cdr3_aa: CASSSYYEQYF
cdr3_nt: TGTGCCAGCAGCTCCTACTACGAGCAGTACTTC

v_call: TRBV28
clone_size: -
j_call: TRBJ2-2
d_call: -
cdr3_aa: CASSFGGWADTGELFF
cdr3_nt: TGTGCCAGCAGTTTTGGTGGGTGGGCGGACACCGGGGAGCTGTTTTTT

v_call: TRBV29-1
clone_size: -
j_call: TRBJ2-3
d_call: -
cdr3_aa: CSVVVSTDTQYF
cdr3_nt: TGCAGCGTTGTCGTGAGCACAGATACGCAGTATTTT

v_call: TRBV7-9
clone_size: -
j_call: TRBJ2-3
d_call: -
cdr3_aa: CASSPSGQSTDTQYF
cdr3_nt: TGTGCCAGCAGCCCGAGCGGGCAGTCCACAGATACGCAGTATTTT

v_call: TRBV7-9
clone_size: few
j_call: TRBJ1-1
d_call: TRBD1
cdr3_aa: CASSPAPQGRTEAFF
cdr3_nt: TGTGCCAGCAGCCCTGCCCCACAGGGGCGCACTGAAGCTTTCTTT

v_call: TRBV28
clone_size: -
j_call: TRBJ2-7
d_call: -
cdr3_aa: CASSAGLSYEQYF
cdr3_nt: TGTGCCAGCAGCGCAGGGCTATCCTACGAGCAGTACTTC

v_call: TRBV7-3
clone_size: -
j_call: TRBJ2-1
d_call: TRBD2
cdr3_aa: CASSSNRLAGFDEQFF
cdr3_nt: TGTGCCAGCAGCTCCAACAGGCTAGCGGGATTCGATGAGCAGTTCTTC

v_call: TRBV5-1
clone_size: few
j_call: TRBJ1-5
d_call: -
cdr3_aa: CASSLEGSNQPQHF
cdr3_nt: TGCGCCAGCAGCTTGGAAGGTAGCAATCAGCCCCAGCATTTT

v_call: TRBV7-8
clone_size: -
j_call: TRBJ2-1
d_call: -
cdr3_aa: CASSLRLSSYNEQFF
cdr3_nt: TGTGCCAGCAGCTTAAGGCTTAGCTCCTACAATGAGCAGTTCTTC

v_call: TRBV5-1
clone_size: -
j_call: TRBJ2-4
d_call: -
cdr3_aa: CASSLEAAAAKNIQYF
cdr3_nt: TGCGCCAGCAGCTTGGAGGCAGCGGCGGCCAAAAACATTCAGTACTTC

v_call: TRBV28
clone_size: -
j_call: TRBJ2-1
d_call: TRBD1
cdr3_aa: CASSFGTGVVGQFF
cdr3_nt: TGTGCCAGCAGTTTCGGGACAGGGGTTGTCGGGCAGTTCTTC

v_call: TRBV11-2
clone_size: -
j_call: TRBJ2-7
d_call: -
cdr3_aa: CASSLSLDEQYF
cdr3_nt: TGTGCCAGCAGCTTAAGCTTGGACGAGCAGTACTTC

v_call: TRBV7-2
clone_size: once
j_call: TRBJ2-2
d_call: -
cdr3_aa: CASSLRQGWTGELFF
cdr3_nt: TGTGCCAGCAGCTTAAGGCAGGGTTGGACCGGGGAGCTGTTTTTT

v_call: TRBV28
clone_size: -
j_call: TRBJ1-5
d_call: -
cdr3_aa: CASIKGDSSQPQHF
cdr3_nt: TGTGCCAGCATCAAAGGGGATAGCAGTCAGCCCCAGCATTTT

v_call: TRBV11-1
clone_size: -
j_call: TRBJ1-1
d_call: TRBD1
cdr3_aa: CASSSQGAGATEAFF
cdr3_nt: TGTGCCAGCAGCTCTCAGGGGGCTGGGGCAACTGAAGCTTTCTTT

v_call: TRBV4-1
clone_size: -
j_call: TRBJ1-2
d_call: -
cdr3_aa: CASSQIIRSNGYTF
cdr3_nt: TGCGCCAGCAGCCAGATTATACGATCTAACGGCTACACCTTC

v_call: TRBV5-8
clone_size: -
j_call: TRBJ1-2
d_call: -
cdr3_aa: CASSFPGATGYTF
cdr3_nt: TGTGCCAGCAGCTTTCCAGGGGCAACCGGCTACACCTTC

v_call: TRBV5-1
clone_size: -
j_call: TRBJ1-3
d_call: -
cdr3_aa: CASSLEGVAGNTIYF
cdr3_nt: TGCGCCAGCAGCTTGGAGGGGGTAGCTGGAAACACCATATATTTT

v_call: TRBV7-3
clone_size: -
j_call: TRBJ1-2
d_call: -
cdr3_aa: CASSRSGVYGYTF
cdr3_nt: TGTGCCAGCAGTAGATCAGGTGTCTATGGCTACACCTTC

v_call: TRBV18
clone_size: -
j_call: TRBJ1-3
d_call: -
cdr3_aa: CASSPGRGLRIDGNTIYF
cdr3_nt: TGTGCCAGCTCACCCGGGCGGGGACTCCGAATTGATGGAAACACCATATATTTT

v_call: TRBV5-6
clone_size: -
j_call: TRBJ2-1
d_call: -
cdr3_aa: CASSLVGTVNEQFF
cdr3_nt: TGTGCCAGCAGCTTGGTCGGGACGGTCAATGAGCAGTTCTTC

v_call: TRBV5-6
clone_size: -
j_call: TRBJ2-5
d_call: -
cdr3_aa: CASTALDRGETQYF
cdr3_nt: TGTGCCAGCACCGCACTAGACCGTGGGGAGACCCAGTACTTC

v_call: TRBV4-2
clone_size: -
j_call: TRBJ1-1
d_call: -
cdr3_aa: CASSQDVILNTEAFF
cdr3_nt: TGTGCCAGCAGCCAGGACGTAATACTGAACACTGAAGCTTTCTTT

v_call: TRBV5-1
clone_size: -
j_call: TRBJ2-1
d_call: TRBD2
cdr3_aa: CASSLGLAGEGEQFF
cdr3_nt: TGCGCCAGCAGCTTGGGACTAGCGGGAGAAGGTGAGCAGTTCTTC

v_call: TRBV5-1
clone_size: -
j_call: TRBJ2-7
d_call: -
cdr3_aa: CASSGGYEQYF
cdr3_nt: TGCGCCAGCAGCGGCGGATACGAGCAGTACTTC

v_call: TRBV7-9
clone_size: -
j_call: TRBJ1-6
d_call: TRBD1
cdr3_aa: CASSSGQGYNSPLHF
cdr3_nt: TGTGCCAGCAGCTCAGGACAGGGCTATAATTCACCCCTCCACTTT

v_call: TRBV9
clone_size: -
j_call: TRBJ2-3
d_call: -
cdr3_aa: CASSVEAGSADTQYF
cdr3_nt: TGTGCCAGCAGCGTAGAGGCGGGGTCGGCAGATACGCAGTATTTT

v_call: TRBV9
clone_size: -
j_call: TRBJ2-1
d_call: -
cdr3_aa: CASSVVTGLPYNEQFF
cdr3_nt: TGTGCCAGCAGCGTAGTTACGGGGCTACCCTACAATGAGCAGTTCTTC

v_call: TRBV6-1
clone_size: -
j_call: TRBJ2-5
d_call: -
cdr3_aa: CASSLTGRETQYF
cdr3_nt: TGTGCCAGCAGCCTGACAGGGAGGGAGACCCAGTACTTC

v_call: TRBV7-5
clone_size: -
j_call: TRBJ1-2
d_call: -
cdr3_aa: CVRSLVKGAIYGYTF
cdr3_nt: TGTGTCAGAAGCTTAGTGAAGGGGGCAATCTATGGCTACACCTTC

v_call: TRBV18
clone_size: -
j_call: TRBJ2-7
d_call: -
cdr3_aa: CASSPAGVAGSYEQYF
cdr3_nt: TGTGCCAGCTCACCAGCAGGGGTAGCAGGATCCTACGAGCAGTACTTC

v_call: TRBV9
clone_size: -
j_call: TRBJ2-5
d_call: -
cdr3_aa: CASSVRQQETQYF
cdr3_nt: TGTGCCAGCAGCGTGAGGCAGCAAGAGACCCAGTACTTC

v_call: TRBV5-1
clone_size: -
j_call: TRBJ2-6
d_call: -
cdr3_aa: CASSAQGSSGANVLTF
cdr3_nt: TGCGCCAGCAGCGCCCAGGGTTCGTCTGGGGCCAACGTCCTGACTTTC

v_call: TRBV29-1
clone_size: -
j_call: TRBJ2-4
d_call: TRBD1
cdr3_aa: CSVQGQLAKNIQYF
cdr3_nt: TGCAGCGTGCAGGGACAGTTAGCCAAAAACATTCAGTACTTC

v_call: TRBV11-3
clone_size: -
j_call: TRBJ2-3
d_call: -
cdr3_aa: CASSLDSTDTQYF
cdr3_nt: TGTGCCAGCAGCCTCGACAGCACAGATACGCAGTATTTT

v_call: TRBV7-9
clone_size: once
j_call: TRBJ2-1
d_call: -
cdr3_aa: CASGIFHGTYNEQFF
cdr3_nt: TGTGCCAGCGGGATCTTCCACGGGACCTACAATGAGCAGTTCTTC

v_call: TRBV10-3
clone_size: -
j_call: TRBJ1-5
d_call: -
cdr3_aa: CAISPQGLEQPQHF
cdr3_nt: TGTGCCATCAGTCCACAGGGTCTGGAACAGCCCCAGCATTTT

v_call: TRBV6-6
clone_size: -
j_call: TRBJ1-1
d_call: -
cdr3_aa: CASSPFRGRGNTEAFF
cdr3_nt: TGTGCCAGCAGCCCGTTCAGGGGCCGAGGGAACACTGAAGCTTTCTTT

v_call: TRBV5-4
clone_size: -
j_call: TRBJ2-3
d_call: TRBD2
cdr3_aa: CASSLTSGSSDTQYF
cdr3_nt: TGTGCCAGCAGCTTGACTAGCGGGAGCTCAGATACGCAGTATTTT

v_call: TRBV19
clone_size: -
j_call: TRBJ1-1
d_call: TRBD1
cdr3_aa: CASSTDRGRGTEAFF
cdr3_nt: TGTGCCAGTAGTACGGACAGGGGGCGTGGCACTGAAGCTTTCTTT

v_call: TRBV2
clone_size: -
j_call: TRBJ2-1
d_call: TRBD2
cdr3_aa: CASRWTSDDEQFF
cdr3_nt: TGTGCCAGCAGATGGACTAGCGATGATGAGCAGTTCTTC

v_call: TRBV2
clone_size: -
j_call: TRBJ1-3
d_call: -
cdr3_aa: CASSKDSGNTIYF
cdr3_nt: TGTGCCAGCAGTAAAGACAGTGGAAACACCATATATTTT

v_call: TRBV28
clone_size: -
j_call: TRBJ1-2
d_call: -
cdr3_aa: CASSGMSNYGYTF
cdr3_nt: TGTGCCAGCAGTGGTATGTCTAACTATGGCTACACCTTC

v_call: TRBV27
clone_size: -
j_call: TRBJ1-1
d_call: -
cdr3_aa: CASSDRMGAGAFF
cdr3_nt: TGTGCCAGCAGTGACCGGATGGGGGCGGGAGCTTTCTTT

v_call: TRBV28
clone_size: -
j_call: TRBJ2-3
d_call: -
cdr3_aa: CASTPRGGVWDTQYF
cdr3_nt: TGTGCCAGCACCCCCCGAGGGGGAGTTTGGGATACGCAGTATTTT

v_call: TRBV5-1
clone_size: -
j_call: TRBJ1-6
d_call: -
cdr3_aa: CASSALGPSDSPLHF
cdr3_nt: TGCGCCAGCAGCGCATTGGGTCCCTCGGATTCACCCCTCCACTTT

v_call: TRBV5-4
clone_size: -
j_call: TRBJ2-7
d_call: -
cdr3_aa: CARRRRAPSYEQYF
cdr3_nt: TGTGCCAGGAGACGACGGGCACCGAGCTACGAGCAGTACTTC

v_call: TRBV7-9
clone_size: -
j_call: TRBJ2-2
d_call: -
cdr3_aa: CASTQRALNTGELFF
cdr3_nt: TGTGCCAGCACCCAGCGGGCTCTAAACACCGGGGAGCTGTTTTTT

v_call: TRBV28
clone_size: -
j_call: TRBJ1-5
d_call: TRBD1
cdr3_aa: CASSLTGAGPQHF
cdr3_nt: TGTGCCAGCAGTCTCACAGGGGCCGGGCCCCAGCATTTT

v_call: TRBV28
clone_size: -
j_call: TRBJ1-1
d_call: -
cdr3_aa: CASSYRLGYTEAFF
cdr3_nt: TGTGCCAGCAGCTACAGGCTGGGGTACACTGAAGCTTTCTTT

v_call: TRBV11-2
clone_size: -
j_call: TRBJ1-2
d_call: -
cdr3_aa: CASSSSMGRLGYGYTF
cdr3_nt: TGTGCCAGCAGCTCCTCAATGGGCAGACTTGGATATGGCTACACCTTC

v_call: TRBV5-5
clone_size: -
j_call: TRBJ2-7
d_call: -
cdr3_aa: CASSLGGPYEQYF
cdr3_nt: TGTGCCAGCAGCTTGGGGGGCCCCTACGAGCAGTACTTC

v_call: TRBV18
clone_size: once
j_call: TRBJ1-4
d_call: TRBD1
cdr3_aa: CASSPAGQGEKLFF
cdr3_nt: TGTGCCAGCTCACCTGCTGGACAGGGCGAAAAACTGTTTTTT

v_call: TRBV28
clone_size: -
j_call: TRBJ1-2
d_call: -
cdr3_aa: CASSLNPLAYGYTF
cdr3_nt: TGTGCCAGCAGTTTGAACCCCCTGGCCTATGGCTACACCTTC

v_call: TRBV5-1
clone_size: few
j_call: TRBJ2-3
d_call: TRBD2
cdr3_aa: CASRLSGTSGADTQYF
cdr3_nt: TGCGCCAGCAGGTTATCCGGGACTAGCGGGGCAGATACGCAGTATTTT

v_call: TRBV21-1
clone_size: -
j_call: TRBJ1-5
d_call: -
cdr3_aa: CASSKGDQPQHF
cdr3_nt: TGTGCCAGCAGCAAGGGGGATCAGCCCCAGCATTTT

v_call: TRBV11-2
clone_size: -
j_call: TRBJ2-3
d_call: -
cdr3_aa: CASSFHGVRAVTSTDTQYF
cdr3_nt: TGTGCCAGCAGCTTCCACGGTGTGAGGGCGGTGACTAGCACAGATACGCAGTATTTT

v_call: TRBV28
clone_size: -
j_call: TRBJ2-7
d_call: TRBD1
cdr3_aa: CASSFVGQLSYEQYF
cdr3_nt: TGTGCCAGCAGTTTCGTGGGACAGCTCTCCTACGAGCAGTACTTC